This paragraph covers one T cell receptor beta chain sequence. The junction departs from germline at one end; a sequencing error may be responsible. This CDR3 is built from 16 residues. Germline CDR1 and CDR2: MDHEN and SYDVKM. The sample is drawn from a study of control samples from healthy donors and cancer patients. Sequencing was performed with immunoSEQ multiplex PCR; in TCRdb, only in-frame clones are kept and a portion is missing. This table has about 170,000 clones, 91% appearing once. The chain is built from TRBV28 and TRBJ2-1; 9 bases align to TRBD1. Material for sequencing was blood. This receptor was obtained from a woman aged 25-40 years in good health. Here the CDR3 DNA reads TGTGTCAGCAGTTTAATAGGACAGGGGTCCTACAATGAGCAGTTCTTC. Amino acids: CVSSLIGQGSYNEQFF.